The rows below give T cell receptor beta chains drawn from one sample of a study of blood T cells in healthy people across ages. TCRdb ran MiXCR on the 5' RACE reads and lists one entry per CDR3 protein. The profile shows fewer than 1,000,000 distinct CDR3 sequences, about half of them singletons. Sequenced: blood. The source of these receptors is an elderly man in good health. Both conserved end residues are part of each CDR3. Fields, in order: D gene, V gene, clone size, J gene, CDR3 protein. A D gene is named only where the DNA matches it firmly. The listing skips clone size in some rows; elsewhere it reads once, few, many or a size class.

>-|TRBV6-2/TRBV6-3|few|TRBJ1-5
CASSVAASAQPQHF
>-|TRBV20-1|many|TRBJ2-1
CSARDRRANPRNEQFF
>-|TRBV6-6|few|TRBJ1-1
CASTWGTEAFF
>-|TRBV5-1|few|TRBJ2-7
CASSFLQGGDYEQYF
>-|TRBV4-2|-|TRBJ1-5
CASSQGMVNQPQHF
>TRBD2|TRBV20-1|-|TRBJ2-7
CSAVVTSAYSYEQYF
>TRBD2|TRBV29-1|-|TRBJ2-1
CSGLIPSGDNEQFF
>TRBD1|TRBV7-9|-|TRBJ2-1
CASSWTQGEQFF
>-|TRBV5-1|-|-
CASSRQQVGETQYF
>-|TRBV9|few|TRBJ2-3
CASSVVSSYTDTQYF
>TRBD1|TRBV12-3/TRBV12-4|once|TRBJ2-1
CASSLGTGLKFF
>TRBD1|TRBV24-1|few|TRBJ2-7
CATSDTGAQGEQYF
>-|TRBV5-1|few|TRBJ1-5
CASSLDAGNQPQHF
>-|TRBV5-1|-|TRBJ2-1
CASSLGGHGEYGQFF
>-|TRBV6-5|-|TRBJ2-1
CASMEIWGIGEQFF
>-|TRBV28|many|TRBJ2-1
CASSSTVYANEQFF
>TRBD1|TRBV9|few|TRBJ2-7
CASSVDGGQGRPQYF
>TRBD2|TRBV9|-|TRBJ2-3
CASSSGPGTSGRTDTQYF
>-|TRBV6-5|-|TRBJ2-3
CASSEMAATDTQYF
>-|TRBV7-8|many|TRBJ2-7
CASSPLAGGYSYEQYF
>TRBD1|TRBV15|-|TRBJ1-4
CATSRAGQEGEKLFF
>TRBD1|TRBV2|few|TRBJ1-6
CASRADRNNSPLHF
>TRBD2|TRBV29-1|many|TRBJ2-1
CSVELAGDDAYNEQFF
>-|TRBV20-1|-|TRBJ2-3
CSAGTLETRSTDTQYF
>-|TRBV6-2/TRBV6-3|-|TRBJ1-5
CASRRRVENQPQHF
>TRBD1|TRBV13|-|TRBJ2-4
CASSIGTGENIQYF
>TRBD2|TRBV15|-|TRBJ2-3
CATSRGFTSGGDFTDTQYF
>-|TRBV20-1|-|-
CSATSGGGGYEQYF
>TRBD2|TRBV14|-|TRBJ2-3
CASSPLLAGGQDTQYF
>-|TRBV7-2|few|TRBJ1-1
CASSPSTAEAFF
>TRBD2|TRBV2|-|TRBJ2-5
CASREASGSNEQYF
>-|TRBV29-1|few|TRBJ2-1
CSVEGVNEQFF
>-|TRBV7-2|few|TRBJ2-6
CASSLASGLSGANVLTF
>-|TRBV25-1|-|TRBJ2-5
CASSEAAGVEYF